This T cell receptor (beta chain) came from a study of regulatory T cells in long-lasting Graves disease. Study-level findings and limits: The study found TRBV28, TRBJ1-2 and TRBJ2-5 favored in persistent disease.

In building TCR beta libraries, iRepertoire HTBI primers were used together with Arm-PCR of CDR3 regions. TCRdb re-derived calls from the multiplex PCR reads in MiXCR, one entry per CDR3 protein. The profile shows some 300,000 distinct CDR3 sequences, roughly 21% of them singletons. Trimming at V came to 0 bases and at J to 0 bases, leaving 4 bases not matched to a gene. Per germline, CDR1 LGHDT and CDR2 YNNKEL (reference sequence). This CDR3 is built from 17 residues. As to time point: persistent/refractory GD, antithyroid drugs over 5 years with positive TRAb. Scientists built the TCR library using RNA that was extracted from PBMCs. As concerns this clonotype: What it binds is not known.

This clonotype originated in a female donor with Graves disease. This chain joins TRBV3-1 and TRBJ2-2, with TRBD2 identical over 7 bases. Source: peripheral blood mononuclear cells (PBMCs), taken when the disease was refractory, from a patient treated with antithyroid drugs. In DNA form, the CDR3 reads TGTGCCAGCAGCCAAGATCCTGGGACTACGAACACCGGGGAGCTGTTTTTT. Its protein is CASSQDPGTTNTGELFF.